This T cell receptor (beta chain) was retrieved from a study of blood T cell repertoires in COVID-19. The overall study: COVID-19 samples from acute and convalescent phases originated in the United States, Italy and Spain.

Repertoires were generated with immunoSEQ multiplex PCR, while TCRdb's copy carries only in-frame clones and drops some. The sample has 250,000 or so clones; 86% are singletons. Germline V gene sequence: CDR1 LGHNA, CDR2 YNFKEQ. J lost 3 bases, V lost 2 bases, and 8 bases had no gene match. The CDR3 sequence is 16 residues long. J is TRBJ2-5 and V is TRBV4-2; 8 bases are a match to TRBD2. The TCR sequence derives from a woman aged 30 to 39 with active or convalescent COVID-19. The sequenced sample consisted of peripheral blood. The CDR3 spells CASSQSTTRGEETQYF. The DNA for the CDR3 is TGTGCCAGCAGCCAATCCACCACGCGGGGGGAAGAGACCCAGTACTTC.